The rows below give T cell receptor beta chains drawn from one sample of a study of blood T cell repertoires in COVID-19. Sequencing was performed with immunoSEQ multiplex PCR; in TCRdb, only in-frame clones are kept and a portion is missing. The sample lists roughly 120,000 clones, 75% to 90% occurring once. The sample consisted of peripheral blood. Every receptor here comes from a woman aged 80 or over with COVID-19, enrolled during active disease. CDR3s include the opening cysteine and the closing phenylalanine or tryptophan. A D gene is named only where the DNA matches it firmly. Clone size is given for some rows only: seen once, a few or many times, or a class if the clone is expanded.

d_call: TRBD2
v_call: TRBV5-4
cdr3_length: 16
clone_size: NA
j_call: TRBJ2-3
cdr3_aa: CASSTRTSGRADTQYF
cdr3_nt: TGTGCCAGCAGCACCCGGACTAGCGGGCGCGCAGATACGCAGTATTTT

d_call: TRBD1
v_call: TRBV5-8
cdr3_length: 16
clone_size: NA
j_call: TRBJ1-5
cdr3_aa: CASSLRGGGSNQPQHF
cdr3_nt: TGTGCCAGCAGCTTAAGAGGGGGCGGAAGCAATCAGCCCCAGCATTTT

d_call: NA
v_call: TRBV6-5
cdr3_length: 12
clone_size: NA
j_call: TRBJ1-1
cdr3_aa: CASSSLTGEAFF
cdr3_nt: TGTGCCAGCAGTTCTCTGACAGGTGAAGCTTTCTTT

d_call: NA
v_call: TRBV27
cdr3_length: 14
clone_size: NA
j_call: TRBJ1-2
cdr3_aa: CASSLNRMDDGYTF
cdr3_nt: TGTGCCAGCAGTCTAAACAGGATGGACGATGGCTACACCTTC

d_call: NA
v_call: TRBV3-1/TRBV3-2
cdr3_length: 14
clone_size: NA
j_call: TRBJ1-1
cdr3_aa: CASSQVGGDTEAFF
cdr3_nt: TGTGCCAGCAGCCAAGTCGGGGGGGACACTGAAGCTTTCTTT

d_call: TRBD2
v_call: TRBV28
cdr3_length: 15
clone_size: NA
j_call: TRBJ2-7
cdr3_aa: CASSLMTSGKGEQYF
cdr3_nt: TGTGCCAGCAGTTTGATGACTAGCGGGAAAGGCGAGCAGTACTTC

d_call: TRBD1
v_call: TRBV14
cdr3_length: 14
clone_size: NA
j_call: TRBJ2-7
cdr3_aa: CASSLTGGEYEQYF
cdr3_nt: TGTGCCAGCAGTCTAACAGGGGGCGAATACGAGCAGTACTTC

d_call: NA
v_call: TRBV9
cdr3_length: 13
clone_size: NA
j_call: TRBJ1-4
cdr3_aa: CASSDRPGGKLFF
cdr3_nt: TGTGCCAGCAGCGATAGACCCGGCGGAAAACTGTTTTTT

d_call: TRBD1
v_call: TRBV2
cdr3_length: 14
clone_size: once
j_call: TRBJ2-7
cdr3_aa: CASSKTGQGDEQYF
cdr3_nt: TGTGCCAGCAGTAAGACCGGACAGGGCGACGAGCAGTACTTC

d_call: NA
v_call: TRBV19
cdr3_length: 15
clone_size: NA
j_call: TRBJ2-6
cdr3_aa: CASKAGEAGANVLTF
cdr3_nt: TGTGCCAGTAAAGCTGGAGAAGCTGGGGCCAACGTCCTGACTTTC

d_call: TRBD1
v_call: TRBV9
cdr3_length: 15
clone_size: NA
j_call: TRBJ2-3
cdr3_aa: CASSVLQGATDTQYF
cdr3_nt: TGTGCCAGCAGCGTCCTACAGGGGGCAACAGATACGCAGTATTTT

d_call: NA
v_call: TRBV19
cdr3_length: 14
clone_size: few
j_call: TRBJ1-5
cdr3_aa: CASSIAFLNQPQHF
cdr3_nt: TGTGCCAGTAGTATCGCGTTCCTCAATCAGCCCCAGCATTTT

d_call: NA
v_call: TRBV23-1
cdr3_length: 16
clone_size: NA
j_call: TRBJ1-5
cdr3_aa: CASSQSGQNSNQPQHF
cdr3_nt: TGCGCCAGCAGTCAATCGGGGCAGAATAGCAATCAGCCCCAGCATTTT

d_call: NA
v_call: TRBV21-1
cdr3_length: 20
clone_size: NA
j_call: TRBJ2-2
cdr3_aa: CASSKALSPLQGPGTGELFF
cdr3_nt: TGTGCCAGCAGCAAAGCGCTTTCGCCTTTACAGGGGCCGGGCACCGGGGAGCTGTTTTTT

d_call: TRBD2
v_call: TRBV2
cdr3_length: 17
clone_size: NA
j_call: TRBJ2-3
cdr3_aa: CASSEVPLAGGVDTQYF
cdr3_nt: TGTGCCAGCAGTGAAGTTCCGCTAGCGGGAGGGGTAGATACGCAGTATTTT

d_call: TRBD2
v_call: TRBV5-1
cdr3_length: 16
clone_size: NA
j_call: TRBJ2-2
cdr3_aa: CASSLGTSGNTGELFF
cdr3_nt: TGCGCCAGCAGCCTCGGGACTAGCGGGAACACCGGGGAGCTGTTTTTT

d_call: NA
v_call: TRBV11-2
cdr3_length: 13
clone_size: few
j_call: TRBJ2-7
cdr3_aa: CASSLIGQNEQYF
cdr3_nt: TGTGCCAGCAGCCTCATCGGACAAAACGAGCAGTACTTC

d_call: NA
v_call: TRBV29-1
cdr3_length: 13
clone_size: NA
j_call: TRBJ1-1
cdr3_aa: CSVLGGGTTEAFF
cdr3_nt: TGCAGCGTTCTAGGGGGGGGGACCACTGAAGCTTTCTTT

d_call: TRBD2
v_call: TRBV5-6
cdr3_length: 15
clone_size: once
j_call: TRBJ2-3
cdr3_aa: CASSLSSGSTDTQYF
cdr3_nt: TGTGCCAGCAGCTTGTCTAGCGGGAGCACAGATACGCAGTATTTT

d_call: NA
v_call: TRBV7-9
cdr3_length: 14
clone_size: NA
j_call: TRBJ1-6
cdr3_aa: CASSQSGNNSPLHF
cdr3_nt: TGTGCCAGCAGCCAGAGCGGGAATAATTCACCCCTCCACTTT

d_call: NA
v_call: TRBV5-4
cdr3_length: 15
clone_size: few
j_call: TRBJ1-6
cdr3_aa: CATAGESSYNSPLHF
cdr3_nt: TGTGCCACCGCGGGGGAAAGCTCCTATAATTCACCCCTCCACTTT

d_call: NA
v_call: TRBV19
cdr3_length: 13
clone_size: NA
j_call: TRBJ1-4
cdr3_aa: CASSRDYTEKLFF
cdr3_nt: TGTGCCAGTAGTCGGGACTACACTGAAAAACTGTTTTTT

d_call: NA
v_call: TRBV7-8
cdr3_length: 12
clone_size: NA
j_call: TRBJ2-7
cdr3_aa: CASSLRGLEQYF
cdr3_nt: TGTGCCAGCAGCTTACGGGGTCTCGAGCAGTACTTC

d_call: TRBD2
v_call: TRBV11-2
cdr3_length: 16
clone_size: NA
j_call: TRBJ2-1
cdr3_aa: CASSLQAGGRYNEQFF
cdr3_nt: TGTGCCAGCAGCTTACAGGCGGGCGGGAGATACAATGAGCAGTTCTTC

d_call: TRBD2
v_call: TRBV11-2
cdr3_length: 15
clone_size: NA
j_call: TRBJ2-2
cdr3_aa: CASSLGGSFTGELFF
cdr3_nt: TGTGCCAGCAGCTTAGGCGGGAGTTTCACCGGGGAGCTGTTTTTT

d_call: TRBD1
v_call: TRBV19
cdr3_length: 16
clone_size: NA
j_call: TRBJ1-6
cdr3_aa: CASSIKPGQLNSPLHF
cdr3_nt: TGTGCCAGTAGTATAAAACCGGGACAGTTGAATTCACCCCTCCACTTT

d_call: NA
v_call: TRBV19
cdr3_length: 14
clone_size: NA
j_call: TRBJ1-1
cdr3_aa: CASSIQGRATEAFF
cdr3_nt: TGTGCCAGTAGTATCCAGGGTAGGGCCACTGAAGCTTTCTTT

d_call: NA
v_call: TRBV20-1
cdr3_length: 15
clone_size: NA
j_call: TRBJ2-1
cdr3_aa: CSASLSASSYNEQFF
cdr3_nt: TGCAGTGCTAGTCTCAGCGCGAGCTCCTACAATGAGCAGTTCTTC

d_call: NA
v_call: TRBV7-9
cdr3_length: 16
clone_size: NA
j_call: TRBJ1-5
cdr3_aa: CASSLDSRGLNQPQHF
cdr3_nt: TGTGCCAGCAGCTTAGATAGCAGGGGATTAAATCAGCCCCAGCATTTT

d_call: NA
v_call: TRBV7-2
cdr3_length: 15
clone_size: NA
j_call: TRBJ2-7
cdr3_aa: CASSLGVSGFYEQYF
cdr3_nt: TGTGCCAGCAGCTTAGGAGTTAGCGGATTCTACGAGCAGTACTTC

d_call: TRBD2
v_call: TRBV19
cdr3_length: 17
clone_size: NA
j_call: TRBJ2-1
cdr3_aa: CASSIGTSGSLYNEQFF
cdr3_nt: TGTGCCAGTAGTATAGGGACTAGCGGGAGCCTATACAATGAGCAGTTCTTC

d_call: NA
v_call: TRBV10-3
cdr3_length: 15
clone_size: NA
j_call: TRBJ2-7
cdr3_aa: CAISSGTTTTYEQYF
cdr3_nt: TGTGCCATCAGCTCCGGGACAACCACCACCTACGAGCAGTACTTC

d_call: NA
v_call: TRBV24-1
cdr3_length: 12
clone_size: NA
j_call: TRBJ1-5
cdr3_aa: CATSDQDRPQHF
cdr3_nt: TGTGCCACCAGTGACCAGGATCGGCCCCAGCATTTT

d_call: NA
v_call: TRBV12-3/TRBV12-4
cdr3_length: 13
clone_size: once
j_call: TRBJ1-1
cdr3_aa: CASSKGANTEAFF
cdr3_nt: TGTGCCAGCAGTAAAGGAGCGAACACTGAAGCTTTCTTT

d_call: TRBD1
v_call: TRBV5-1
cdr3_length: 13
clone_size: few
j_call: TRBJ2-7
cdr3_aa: CASSWTGGYEQYF
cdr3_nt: TGCGCCAGCAGCTGGACAGGGGGCTACGAGCAGTACTTC

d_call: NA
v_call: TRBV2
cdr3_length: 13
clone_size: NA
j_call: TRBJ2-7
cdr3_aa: CASSEQISYEQYF
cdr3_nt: TGTGCCAGCAGTGAACAGATCTCCTACGAGCAGTACTTC

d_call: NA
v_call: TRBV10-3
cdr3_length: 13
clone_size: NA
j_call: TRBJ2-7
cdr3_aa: CAISTDRFYEQYF
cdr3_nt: TGTGCCATCAGTACTGACAGGTTCTACGAGCAGTACTTC

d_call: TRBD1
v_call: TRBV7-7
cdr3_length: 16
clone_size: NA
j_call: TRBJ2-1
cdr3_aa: CASSSRQGSSYNEQFF
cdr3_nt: TGTGCTAGCTCAAGCCGACAGGGGAGCTCCTACAATGAGCAGTTCTTC

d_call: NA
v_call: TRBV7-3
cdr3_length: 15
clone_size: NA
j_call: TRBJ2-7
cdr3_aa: CASSPDSDRVGEQYF
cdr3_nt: TGTGCCAGCAGCCCCGACAGTGACCGTGTAGGAGAGCAGTACTTC

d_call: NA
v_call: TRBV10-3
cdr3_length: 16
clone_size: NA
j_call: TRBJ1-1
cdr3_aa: CATHPGLTQGKTEAFF
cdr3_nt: TGTGCCACCCACCCGGGCCTCACCCAGGGAAAGACTGAAGCTTTCTTT

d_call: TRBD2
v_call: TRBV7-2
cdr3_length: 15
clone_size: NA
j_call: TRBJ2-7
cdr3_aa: CASVSSHGGGYEQYF
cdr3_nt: TGTGCCAGCGTCTCCAGCCATGGCGGGGGCTACGAGCAGTACTTC

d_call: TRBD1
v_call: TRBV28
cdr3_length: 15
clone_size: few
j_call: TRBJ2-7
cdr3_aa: CASSPHEQGTYEQYF
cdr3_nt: TGTGCCAGCAGTCCCCATGAACAGGGGACCTACGAGCAGTACTTC